These T cell receptor beta chains were read from a single sample in a study of OX40 agonist ivuxolimab in advanced cancers. Produced via immunoSEQ multiplex PCR; TCRdb's table is partial and in-frame only. Among roughly 74,000 clones listed, about four fifths were seen once. Source: CD4+ or CD8+ T cells sorted from blood, taken in a trial of the OX40 agonist ivuxolimab. Receptors originate from an adult with an advanced solid tumor such as melanoma, head and neck, liver or kidney cancer. Each CDR3 is given with its conserved first and last residue. D genes are given only for firm matches. The size field is filled for only some rows; it gives once, few, many or a size class.

13 TRBJ1-1 TRBD1 few TRBV10-3 CAATTGMNTEAFF TGTGCCGCCACGACAGGGATGAACACTGAAGCTTTCTTT
13 TRBJ2-2 NA NA TRBV6-1 CASDRRAAGELFF TGTGCCAGCGACCGCAGGGCAGCCGGGGAGCTGTTTTTT
11 TRBJ1-2 NA NA TRBV7-9 CASAGQKGYTF TGTGCCAGCGCGGGTCAAAAGGGCTACACCTTC
14 TRBJ2-5 TRBD2 NA TRBV30 CAWSLAGATKTQYF TGTGCCTGGAGTCTAGCGGGAGCGACAAAGACCCAGTACTTC
16 TRBJ1-3 NA NA TRBV30 CAWSQTFTSSGNTIYF TGTGCCTGGAGTCAGACATTTACAAGCTCTGGAAACACCATATATTTT
14 TRBJ1-2 NA NA TRBV5-1 CASSPVTAYYGYTF TGCGCCAGCAGTCCAGTGACAGCGTATTATGGCTACACCTTC
12 TRBJ1-5 NA NA TRBV7-9 CASALGVQPQHF TGTGCCAGCGCCCTCGGGGTTCAGCCCCAGCATTTT
15 TRBJ1-1 NA NA TRBV7-2 CASSSGRARSTEAFF TGTGCCAGCAGCTCGGGCCGGGCCCGGTCGACTGAAGCTTTCTTT
15 TRBJ2-7 TRBD2 NA TRBV7-9 CASSLVNSGTHEQYF TGTGCCAGCAGCTTAGTTAATAGCGGGACTCACGAGCAGTACTTC
15 TRBJ1-5 NA once TRBV6-6 CASSRHRNSNQPQHF TGTGCCAGCAGTCGACACCGAAATAGCAATCAGCCCCAGCATTTT
16 TRBJ2-2 NA NA TRBV5-5 CASSPPDRIVTGELFF TGTGCCAGCAGCCCACCGGACAGAATTGTCACCGGGGAGCTGTTTTTT
15 TRBJ1-2 TRBD1 few TRBV19 CASRRTRGPRYGYTF TGTGCCAGTAGGCGCACCAGGGGGCCGCGGTATGGCTACACCTTC
14 TRBJ1-3 NA NA TRBV5-1 CASSTEGSGNTIYF TGCGCCAGCAGTACGGAGGGCTCTGGAAACACCATATATTTT
13 TRBJ2-5 NA NA TRBV2 CASKTDGKETQYF TGTGCCAGCAAGACGGACGGCAAAGAGACCCAGTACTTC
15 TRBJ1-5 TRBD1 NA TRBV2 CASSDGGGANQPQHF TGTGCCAGCAGTGATGGAGGGGGCGCCAATCAGCCCCAGCATTTT
20 TRBJ1-5 NA NA TRBV4-3 CASSQMAHHIIDQSNQPQHF TGCGCCAGCAGCCAGATGGCCCACCACATAATTGACCAAAGCAATCAGCCCCAGCATTTT
15 TRBJ1-6 NA NA TRBV7-2 CASSRLGPADSPLHF TGTGCCAGCAGCAGGTTAGGTCCGGCGGACTCACCCCTCCACTTT
16 TRBJ2-7 TRBD1 once TRBV6-5 CASSFRLGQGAHEQYF TGTGCCAGCAGTTTCAGATTAGGACAGGGGGCCCACGAGCAGTACTTC
13 TRBJ1-4 TRBD1 NA TRBV6-6 CASSPGQIEKLFF TGTGCCAGCAGTCCGGGACAGATTGAAAAACTGTTTTTT
12 TRBJ1-2 NA NA TRBV28 CGSRAGVSGYTF TGTGGCTCCCGCGCAGGGGTCAGTGGCTACACCTTC
15 TRBJ2-1 NA once TRBV21-1 CASRGEGRRYNEQFF TGTGCCAGCAGGGGGGAGGGGAGACGCTACAATGAGCAGTTCTTC
17 TRBJ1-3 NA NA TRBV9 CASSPGMAFYSGNTIYF TGTGCCAGCAGCCCTGGGATGGCTTTTTACTCTGGAAACACCATATATTTT
16 TRBJ2-7 TRBD2 NA TRBV7-2 CASSPTRGRGRREQYF TGTGCCAGCAGCCCGACGAGGGGTCGCGGGAGACGCGAGCAGTACTTC
16 TRBJ2-5 TRBD2 NA TRBV4-1 CASSQGASGSRETQYF TGCGCCAGCAGCCAAGGCGCTAGCGGGAGCCGGGAGACCCAGTACTTC
15 TRBJ2-2 NA NA TRBV2 CASLGTRGVPGELFF TGTGCCAGCTTAGGGACAAGGGGAGTTCCCGGGGAGCTGTTTTTT